The rows below give T cell receptor beta chains drawn from one sample of a study of blood T cell repertoires in COVID-19. This table comes from immunoSEQ multiplex PCR, and its TCRdb copy is limited to in-frame clones, with some not included. The data contain 100,000 to 150,000 clones, 81% of them singletons. The specimen was peripheral blood. The receptors shown here come from a woman aged 60-75 years with active or convalescent COVID-19. Each CDR3 is given with its conserved first and last residue. A D gene is named only where the DNA matches it firmly. The listing skips clone size in some rows; elsewhere it reads once, few, many or a size class.

d_gene	abundance	v_gene	j_gene	CDR3nt	CDR3aa
-	-	TRBV5-1	TRBJ1-1	TGCGCCAGCAGCTTGCGGACACTGAACACTGAAGCTTTCTTT	CASSLRTLNTEAFF
-	-	TRBV24-1	TRBJ2-7	TGTGCCACCAGTGACTCTCAGGGGTCCCACGAGCAGTACTTC	CATSDSQGSHEQYF
TRBD1	-	TRBV7-9	TRBJ1-4	TGTGCCAGCAGCGGGTATGGTCCGACAGGGTTAAATGAAAAACTGTTTTTT	CASSGYGPTGLNEKLFF
-	-	TRBV5-1	TRBJ1-2	TGCGCCAGCAGCAAGGGTACAGGGTTTGACTATGGCTACACCTTC	CASSKGTGFDYGYTF
TRBD1	-	TRBV24-1	TRBJ2-7	TGTGCCACCAGTGATGAAACCGGGACAGGGAGTGCCGAGCAGTACTTC	CATSDETGTGSAEQYF
-	few	TRBV27	TRBJ1-2	TGTGCCACCAAGAATAGGGGGGGAACCTATGGCTACACCTTC	CATKNRGGTYGYTF
TRBD1	-	TRBV19	TRBJ1-5	TGTGCCAGTAGTACGCCTCCGGGACAGAGCAATCAGCCCCAGCATTTT	CASSTPPGQSNQPQHF
TRBD2	-	TRBV2	TRBJ2-1	TGTGCCAGCAGGGTTAGCGGGGGGGACTACAATGAGCAGTTCTTC	CASRVSGGDYNEQFF
-	-	TRBV11-1	TRBJ2-7	TGTGCCAGCAGCTTTTTCCGCGACTCCTACGAGCAGTACTTC	CASSFFRDSYEQYF
TRBD2	-	TRBV11-2	TRBJ2-7	TGTGCCAGCAGCTTAGATAGCGGGGAGTCCTACGAGCAGTACTTC	CASSLDSGESYEQYF
-	-	TRBV28	TRBJ1-2	TGTGCCAGCAGTTTACCAACAGGGTCTAACTATGGCTACACCTTC	CASSLPTGSNYGYTF
TRBD2	-	TRBV19	TRBJ2-7	TGTGCCAGTAGTAAATCCGGGACTAGCGGGAGTTCGAACTACGAGCAGTACTTC	CASSKSGTSGSSNYEQYF
-	-	TRBV27	TRBJ2-6	TGTGCCAGCAGTTTTGGGCGGGCTGGGGCCAACGTCCTGACTTTC	CASSFGRAGANVLTF
-	once	TRBV12-2	TRBJ2-3	TGTGCAAGTCGCTTAGCGAGACACATCGGGACTAGCGGCACAGATACGCAGTATTTT	CASRLARHIGTSGTDTQYF
-	-	TRBV10-3	TRBJ1-4	TGTGCCATCAGTGAGACCTCGGATGAGGATGAAAAACTGTTTTTT	CAISETSDEDEKLFF
-	-	TRBV7-2	TRBJ2-4	TGTGCCAGCAGCCCGGGAGGAGGGGGTGGAAACATTCAGTACTTC	CASSPGGGGGNIQYF
-	-	TRBV11-2	TRBJ2-2	TGTGCCAGCAGCTCCGGGGGTATTCGCGGGGAGCTGTTTTTT	CASSSGGIRGELFF
-	-	TRBV16	TRBJ2-1	TGTGCCAGCAGCCATTCCGGCGGTGAGGATGAGCAGTTCTTC	CASSHSGGEDEQFF
TRBD1	-	TRBV19	TRBJ2-2	TGTGCCAGTAGTTCGTACCGGGACAGGGGGAATCCCGGGGAGCTGTTTTTT	CASSSYRDRGNPGELFF
TRBD1	once	TRBV5-1	TRBJ2-7	TGCGCCAGCAGCGCCGGGACAGGGTCTTACGAGCAGTACTTC	CASSAGTGSYEQYF
TRBD1	-	TRBV7-2	TRBJ2-7	TGTGCCAGCAGCCCTCGAGCAGGGGGCGCGTACGAGCAGTACTTC	CASSPRAGGAYEQYF
TRBD2	-	TRBV18	TRBJ2-7	TGTGCCAGCTCACCCGGGACTAGCACCTACGAGCAGTACTTC	CASSPGTSTYEQYF
TRBD1	-	TRBV4-1	TRBJ1-2	TGCGCCAGCAGCCAAGAGGGACAGGGAAGGTATGGCTACACCTTC	CASSQEGQGRYGYTF
-	-	TRBV5-1	TRBJ1-4	TGCGCCAGCAGCTTGGGGCAAACAGTGGGTAATGAAAAACTGTTTTTT	CASSLGQTVGNEKLFF